This TCR beta chain comes out of a study of blood T cell repertoires in COVID-19. Study-wide context: From T cells, B-cell-depleted T cells, or PBMCs came the material, which was cDNA or gDNA.

The J segment lost 8 bases and the V segment lost 5 bases, leaving 12 bases of the junction unmatched. The CDR3 consists of 15 residues. Germline values: CDR1 LNHDA, CDR2 SQIVND (reference sequence). In the source study's methods: It was from reference gene primer amplification that nucleated cell counts were estimated. TCRdb's copy holds only in-frame clones and misses some; the assay was immunoSEQ multiplex PCR. V, J and clone size are those of that table, while D and trimming were read from the DNA. The sample includes some 220,000 clones, 80% of them seen just once. This sequence joins TRBV19 and TRBJ2-4; TRBD1 aligns across 7 bases. The clonotype comes from a woman aged 70-85 years with acute or convalescent COVID-19. The sequenced sample consisted of peripheral blood. The chain's CDR3 is CASSRTGVTWDIQYF. The CDR3 bases are TGTGCCAGTAGTCGAACAGGGGTAACTTGGGACATTCAGTACTTC.